This passage covers 27 T cell receptor beta chains from one sample sequenced in a study of T cells in Graves' hyperthyroidism and ophthalmopathy. RNA transcripts served as the template for amplifying TCR beta CDR3 regions. Initially, a first-round RT-PCR of the TCR CDR3 employed the HTBI primer set. One entry per CDR3 protein results from TCRdb running MiXCR on the multiplex PCR reads. The data contain just over 550,000 distinct CDR3 sequences, 35% to 55% of them singletons. The sequenced sample was peripheral blood or thyroid tissue (not recorded which). These receptors originate from a woman under 30 with Graves' hyperthyroidism.

This clonotype was recorded once. The chain has TRBV2 and TRBJ2-6; 9 nucleotides align to TRBD1. CDR3 length equals 15 residues. Unmatched junction bases numbered 7, after V lost 11 bases and J lost 2 bases. The germline V gene has CDR1 SNHLY and CDR2 FYNNEI. CDR3 region: CARGQGIPGANVLTF. The CDR3 nucleotides are TGTGCCCGTGGACAGGGGATCCCTGGGGCCAACGTCCTGACTTTC.

The CDR3 loop reads CSARGSYGYTF. The CDR3 DNA is TGCAGTGCAAGGGGCAGCTATGGCTACACCTTC. The genes are TRBV20-1 and TRBJ1-2, with D maybe TRBD1 (5 bases). Germline assignment: CDR1 DFQATT and CDR2 SNEGSKA (reference sequence). With 6 bases removed from V and 4 bases from J, the gap between germline ends came to 9 bases. This CDR3 is 11 amino acids long.

Comment on this clonotype: A read error may account for a junction end that differs from germline. V gene TRBV10-3 combines with J gene TRBJ1-6; D is perhaps TRBD1 (5 bases). This CDR3 comprises 12 residues. Per the germline V gene, CDR1 is ENHRY and CDR2 is SYGVKD. The CDR3, as DNA: TGTGCCGTCAGTGCAGGGAGGTCACCCCTCCACTTT. Amino acid sequence: CAVSAGRSPLHF.

This chain connects TRBV10-3 to TRBJ1-1; no clear D. CDR3 length: 13 residues. V was shortened by 4 bases and J by 4 bases, with 10 bases between the two germline ends. Germline V gene data show CDR1 as ENHRY and CDR2 as SYGVKD. This CDR3 is CAISGLGSTEAFF. The CDR3 DNA reads TGTGCCATCAGTGGACTGGGATCCACTGAAGCTTTCTTT.

At least ten counts were recorded for this clonotype. The chain recombines TRBV29-1 with TRBJ2-7, with D possibly TRBD1 on 6 matching bases. The germline gives CDR1 SQVTM, CDR2 ANQGSEA. The CDR3 is made up of 13 amino acids. V gave up 3 bases and J gave up 0 bases, with 9 bases separating them. The chain's CDR3 is CSVERGSSYEQYF. CDR3 coding DNA: TGCAGCGTTGAGAGGGGGTCCTCCTACGAGCAGTACTTC.

V and J are TRBV20-1 and TRBJ1-1, with a weak D call TRBD1 (6 bases). Germline V gives CDR1 DFQATT, CDR2 SNEGSKA (reference sequence). V dropped 5 bases and J dropped 3 bases, with 13 bases sitting between them. This CDR3 contains 13 residues. In DNA form, the CDR3 reads TGCAGTGCTGGGCAAAACAGGGACACTGAAGCTTTCTTT. Its protein is CSAGQNRDTEAFF.

The DNA for the CDR3 is TGCAGCTTAGGTTCGGACCTGAACACTGAAGCTTTCTTT. Translation: CSLGSDLNTEAFF. The chain links TRBV29-1 to TRBJ1-1; D call uncertain. The V end lost 8 bases, the J end lost 0 bases, and 13 bases lay between the germline ends. Germline CDR1 is SQVTM and CDR2 is ANQGSEA. The CDR3 is 13 residues long.

A note on this clonotype: One end of the junction is discordant with germline, which a read error may explain. The genes are TRBV10-2 and TRBJ2-5; D is uncertain. The CDR3 is 12 residues long. Germline V CDR1 and CDR2: WSHSY, SAAADI. The CDR3 DNA reads TGTGCCAGCAAAAGCGATGAGGAGACCCAGTACTTC. This translates into CASKSDEETQYF.

This clonotype was recorded once. V gene TRBV19 combines with J gene TRBJ2-7, with 9 nucleotides matching TRBD2. The V gene end was trimmed by 7 bases and the J gene end by 3 bases; junction bases not matched to a gene: 1. This CDR3 comprises 12 residues. CDR1 is LNHDA, CDR2 SQIVND, per germline (reference sequence). CDR3 in amino acids: CASTSGIYEQYF. The CDR3 region has the DNA TGTGCCAGTACTAGCGGGATCTACGAGCAGTACTTC.

Worth noting for this clonotype: One end of the junction fails to match germline, which may point to a read error. This sequence joins TRBV19 and TRBJ1-4, with D possibly being TRBD1 (6 bases). Germline CDR1 is LNHDA and CDR2 is SQIVND (reference sequence). CDR3 length: 15 amino acids. The CDR3 bases are TGTGCCAGTCGGGAAAGGACAGCAACTAATGAAAAACTGATTTTT. It is translated as CASRERTATNEKLIF.

This clonotype has more than one count but fewer than ten. This chain links TRBV6-6 with TRBJ1-2; no clear D gene. V was trimmed by 5 bases and J by 3 bases, leaving 22 bases between them. CDR1 is MNHNY and CDR2 is SVGAGI in the germline V gene (reference sequence). The CDR3 length is 17 residues. The CDR3: CASSEAVGRSVDYGYTF. The DNA for the CDR3 is TGTGCCAGCAGTGAAGCGGTGGGCAGATCGGTGGACTATGGCTACACCTTC.

This sequence joins TRBV7-9 and TRBJ2-2; D possibly uses TRBD1 or TRBD2 (6 bases each). This CDR3 contains 17 residues. Germline V CDR1 and CDR2: SEHNR, FQNEAQ (reference sequence). Trimming removed 5 bases at V and 0 bases at J, with 16 bases between. CDR3 nucleotides: TGTGCCAGCAGCCCAACGCGGGACATAACGAACACCGGGGAGCTGTTTTTT. Translating it yields CASSPTRDITNTGELFF.

The chain carries TRBV24-1 and TRBJ2-7; D is unclear. Germline CDR1 KGHDR, CDR2 SFDVKD. Trimming stripped 5 bases from V and 4 bases from J, with 11 bases between. CDR3 length equals 13 residues. The CDR3 reads CATSANGPYEQYF. DNA for the CDR3: TGTGCCACCAGTGCTAACGGCCCGTACGAGCAGTACTTC.

The chain is built from TRBV14 and TRBJ1-1; a possible D gene is TRBD1 (5 bases). The CDR3 consists of 16 residues. Deletions cut 3 bases from V and 3 bases from J, with 17 bases between. CDR1 SGHDN and CDR2 FVKESK come from the germline V gene. The CDR3 nucleotides are TGTGCCAGCAGCCAGCCAAGGCCAGGGCGAGACACTGAAGCTTTCTTT. Residues: CASSQPRPGRDTEAFF.

The V and J genes are TRBV2 and TRBJ2-2; D gene uncertain. The CDR3 is 12 amino acids. Germline V gene lookup returns CDR1 SNHLY and CDR2 FYNNEI. The V and J ends lost 6 bases and 8 bases respectively, with 10 bases between them. The CDR3 is CASSQGKGELFF. The CDR3 coding sequence is TGTGCCAGCAGCCAAGGAAAGGGGGAGCTGTTTTTT.

There are a few counts of this clonotype. The rearrangement uses TRBV14 and TRBJ2-7; possibly TRBD1 for D (5 bases). The V end was cut by 2 bases, the J end by 5 bases, with 10 bases between. The germline V gene has CDR1 SGHDN and CDR2 FVKESK. This CDR3 is 13 amino acids long. CDR3 coding DNA: TGTGCCAGCAGCCAAATTCAAGGGGACGAGCAGTACTTC. It translates to CASSQIQGDEQYF.

This clonotype has just a few counts. This chain's CDR3 is CATAGRGQETQYF. CDR3 DNA sequence: TGTGCCACCGCGGGGAGGGGCCAAGAGACCCAGTACTTC. The genes are TRBV7-9 and TRBJ2-5; 7 bases are a match to TRBD2. This CDR3 spans 13 amino acids. Germline loops: CDR1 SEHNR, CDR2 FQNEAQ (reference sequence). Germline trimming cut 10 bases from V and 1 base from J; bases unmatched to any gene: 6.

A single count supports this clonotype. The chain is built from TRBV12-3 or TRBV12-4 and TRBJ2-5; no definite D call. Trimming removed 6 bases at V and 2 bases at J, with 16 bases between. The CDR3 length is 15 residues. The CDR3 region has the DNA TGTGCCAGCAGCCAAGAACCACAGACTCAAGAGACCCAGTACTTC. It encodes CASSQEPQTQETQYF.

Notes on this clonotype: The CDR3 ends on some other residue instead of the conserved phenylalanine or tryptophan, so this is likely a read error. The rearrangement uses TRBV7-8 and TRBJ2-7, with unresolved D. Trimming shortened V by 1 base and J by 2 bases, and 6 bases separated the two germline ends. The CDR3 is 13 amino acids. The germline gives CDR1 SGHVS, CDR2 FQNEAQ. CDR3 nucleotides: TGTGCCAGCAGCTTAGGCCTAGCCTACGAGCAGTACCTC. Residues: CASSLGLAYEQYL.

The chain combines TRBV2 with TRBJ1-6, with D tentatively TRBD1 (6 bases). The CDR3 contains 15 residues. CDR1 is SNHLY, CDR2 FYNNEI, per germline. Trimming removed 8 bases from V and 10 bases from J, with 21 bases in between. This CDR3 reads CASQSTGRIGSPLHF. The CDR3, as DNA: TGTGCCAGCCAATCGACAGGCCGAATCGGCTCACCCCTCCACTTT.

This clonotype was recorded once. The chain is built from TRBV7-3 and TRBJ1-4; D not certain. Germline CDR1 is SGHTA and CDR2 is FQGTGA. V shed 5 bases and J shed 5 bases, with 6 bases lying between them. There are 12 residues in the CDR3. The CDR3 DNA is TGTGCCAGCAGCGACGGGAATGAAAAACTGTTTTTT. Amino acid sequence: CASSDGNEKLFF.

Comments on this clonotype: A read error may be the cause here, since a much bigger clone is one base away. The chain uses TRBV7-9 and TRBJ2-6; maybe TRBD1 (6 bases). From germline, CDR1 is SEHNR and CDR2 FQNEAQ (reference sequence). V was cut by 7 bases and J by 1 base, with 11 bases left in between. The length of the CDR3 is 15 residues. The CDR3 protein is CASNSDSSGANVLTF. CDR3 in DNA: TGTGCCAGCAACTCGGACAGTTCTGGGGCCAACGTCCTGACTTTC.

This sequence joins TRBV7-3 and TRBJ2-5; 11 positions agree with TRBD2. Trimming took 3 bases from V and 6 from J; bases not matched to a gene: 12. Germline V gives CDR1 SGHTA, CDR2 FQGTGA. The CDR3 has 17 residues. This CDR3 is CASSFVGSSGRLKTQYF. The DNA for the CDR3 is TGTGCCAGCAGCTTTGTAGGGTCTAGCGGGAGGCTAAAGACCCAGTACTTC.

In this sample, this clonotype turned up many times. The chain links TRBV5-4 to TRBJ1-2; a weak D match, TRBD1 (5 bases). Germline CDR1 is SGHNT and CDR2 is YYREEE (reference sequence). Deletions cut 4 bases from V and 7 bases from J, with 14 bases between. The CDR3 is made up of 13 amino acids. In DNA, the CDR3 is TGTGCCAGCAGCCGGGACGGAACGACTGGCTACACCTTC. Translation gives CASSRDGTTGYTF.

This clonotype was seen more than once but under ten times. The chain recombines TRBV12-3 or TRBV12-4 with TRBJ2-7; perhaps D is TRBD1 or TRBD2 (5 bases each). V was clipped by 3 bases and J by 2 bases, with 11 bases between them. The CDR3 extends over 14 amino acids. The CDR3: CASSLAGTTYEQYF. The CDR3 region has the DNA TGTGCCAGCAGTTTGGCCGGGACGACCTACGAGCAGTACTTC.

The chain employs TRBV5-8 and TRBJ1-5; D uncertain. Trimming removed 4 bases at V and 4 bases at J, with 9 bases between. Germline V CDR1 and CDR2: SGHTS, YDEGEE. This CDR3 comprises 13 residues. This chain's CDR3 is CASSQDMNQPQHF. CDR3 nucleotides: TGTGCCAGCAGCCAAGACATGAATCAGCCCCAGCATTTT.

V gene TRBV11-1 combines with J gene TRBJ1-4; 12 bases agree with TRBD1. This CDR3 has 16 amino acids. Germline V gives CDR1 SGHAT, CDR2 FQDESV (reference sequence). J was trimmed by 5 bases and V by 3 bases; bases with no gene match: 4. CDR3 residues: CASSLGQGASNEKLFF. The DNA for the CDR3 is TGTGCCAGCAGCTTGGGACAGGGGGCTTCCAATGAAAAACTGTTTTTT. Together with reference TRBV11-1 and TRBJ1-4, the CDR3 gives the full variable domain: EAEVAQSPRYKITEKSQAVAFWCDPISGHATLYWYRQILGQGPELLVQFQDESVVDDSQLPKDRFSAERLKGVDSTLKIQPAELGDSAMYLCASSLGQGASNEKLFFGSGTQLSVL.